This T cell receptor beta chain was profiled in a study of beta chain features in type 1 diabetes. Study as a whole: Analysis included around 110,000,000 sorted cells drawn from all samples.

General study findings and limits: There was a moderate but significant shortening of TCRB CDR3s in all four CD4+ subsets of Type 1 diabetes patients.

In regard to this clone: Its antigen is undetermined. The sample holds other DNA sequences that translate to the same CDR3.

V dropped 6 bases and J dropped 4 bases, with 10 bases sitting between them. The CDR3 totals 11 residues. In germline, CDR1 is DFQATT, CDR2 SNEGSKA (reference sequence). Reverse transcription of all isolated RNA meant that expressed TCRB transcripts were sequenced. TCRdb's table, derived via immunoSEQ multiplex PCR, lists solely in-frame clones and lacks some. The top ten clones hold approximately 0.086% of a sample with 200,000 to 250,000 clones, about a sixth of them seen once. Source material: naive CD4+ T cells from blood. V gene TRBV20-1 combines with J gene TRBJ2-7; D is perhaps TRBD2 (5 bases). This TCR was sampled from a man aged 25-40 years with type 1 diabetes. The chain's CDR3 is CSARDQYEQYF. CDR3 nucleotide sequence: TGCAGTGCCCGGGATCAGTACGAGCAGTACTTC.